Each of the 16 T cell receptor beta chains below was sequenced from the same sample in a study of cytomegalovirus exposure and HLA in healthy donors. The PCR was carried out with 60 Vbeta primers and 13 Jbeta primers. The method was immunoSEQ multiplex PCR; TCRdb's version includes in-frame clones alone and lacks a portion of them. The data show roughly 180,000 clones, more than 65% seen once. The sequenced sample was PBMCs. Source of these receptors: a woman aged 25 to 39 in good health and CMV-seropositive.

The rearrangement uses TRBV5-5 and TRBJ2-2, with 7 nucleotides matching TRBD1. The CDR3 has 14 residues. The germline CDR1 and CDR2 sequences are SGHKS and YYEKEE (reference sequence). V was pared by 0 bases and J by 7 bases, with 3 bases of the junction left unmatched. The CDR3 DNA reads as TGTGCCAGCAGCTTGGGAGGGGGCGGCGGGGAGCTGTTTTTT. Protein: CASSLGGGGGELFF.

This sequence joins TRBV15 and TRBJ2-2; 8 positions agree with TRBD1. Germline CDR1 LNHNV, CDR2 YYDKDF (reference sequence). CDR3 length equals 15 residues. J was trimmed by 11 bases and V by 1 base; bases with no gene match: 9. CDR3 DNA sequence: TGTGCCACCAGCAGAGTTCAGGGGGCTTTTGGAGAGCTGTTTTTT. It encodes CATSRVQGAFGELFF. The full variable domain, with the rest looked up from reference TRBV15 and TRBJ2-2, is DAMVIQNPRYQVTQFGKPVTLSCSQTLNHNVMYWYQQKSSQAPKLLFHYYDKDFNNEADTPDNFQSRRPNTSFCFLDIRSPGLGDTAMYLCATSRVQGAFGELFFGEGSRLTVL.

The gene calls are TRBV27 and TRBJ1-2; D is uncertain. V was shortened by 6 bases and J by 4 bases, with 12 bases between the two germline ends. The CDR3 extends over 13 amino acids. The germline gives CDR1 MNHEY, CDR2 SMNVEV (reference sequence). Here the CDR3 DNA reads TGTGCCAGCAGCCACTCGAGTGCCTATGGCTACACCTTC. Its translation is CASSHSSAYGYTF.

The rearrangement uses TRBV2 and TRBJ2-3, with TRBD2 matching over 9 bases. The J segment lost 7 bases and the V segment lost 4 bases, leaving 21 bases of the junction unmatched. The CDR3 has 19 amino acids. Germline CDR1 SNHLY, CDR2 FYNNEI. This CDR3 reads CASSVRVAGGPELANTQYF. The CDR3 DNA reads as TGTGCCAGCAGTGTTCGAGTCGCGGGAGGGCCCGAGCTCGCAAATACGCAGTATTTT.

This chain connects TRBV5-6 to TRBJ1-1; D remains unclear. Germline V gene data show CDR1 as SGHDT and CDR2 as YYEEEE. CDR3 length: 16 residues. The V end lost 2 bases, the J end lost 1 base, and 15 bases lay between the germline ends. The CDR3 bases are TGTGCCAGCAGCTTCGGAGGTTCTTGGACGAACACTGAAGCTTTCTTT. Translating it yields CASSFGGSWTNTEAFF. Based on the CDR3 plus reference TRBV5-6 and TRBJ1-1, the full variable domain is DAGVTQSPTHLIKTRGQQVTLRCSPKSGHDTVSWYQQALGQGPQFIFQYYEEEERQRGNFPDRFSGHQFPNYSSELNVNALLLGDSALYLCASSFGGSWTNTEAFFGQGTRLTVV.

The chain has TRBV4-2 and TRBJ1-5; tentatively, D is TRBD1 (6 bases). CDR3 length: 16 residues. V lost 0 bases to trimming and J lost 4 bases, with 13 bases between them. Germline loops: CDR1 LGHNA, CDR2 YNFKEQ. The CDR3 sequence is CASSQERGAGNQPQHF. In nucleotides, the CDR3 is TGTGCCAGCAGCCAAGAGCGGGGGGCGGGTAATCAGCCCCAGCATTTT.

V and J are TRBV7-2 and TRBJ1-6; perhaps TRBD1 as D (6 bases). Per germline, CDR1 SGHTA and CDR2 FQGNSA. This CDR3 has 17 residues. V was clipped by 4 bases and J by 4 bases, with 17 bases between them. CDR3 sequence (DNA): TGTGCCAGCAGCTCCTGGAGACAGGAACCATATAATTCACCCCTCCACTTT. As protein: CASSSWRQEPYNSPLHF.

The count of this clone is one. CDR3 region: CASSRGAGGRVDEQFF. The CDR3 DNA reads TGTGCCAGCAGTCGAGGAGCGGGAGGGAGGGTAGATGAGCAGTTCTTC. The rearrangement joins TRBV6-6 to TRBJ2-1; 10 positions agree with TRBD2. The ends lost 5 bases at V and 8 bases at J; junction bases unmatched: 12. CDR1 and CDR2 from the germline V gene are MNHNY and SVGAGI (reference sequence). The CDR3 sequence is 16 residues long.

This clone was observed a few times. The V call is TRBV5-1, the J call TRBJ1-2, with 11 bases matching TRBD1. There are 14 residues in the CDR3. The germline V gene has CDR1 SGHRS and CDR2 YFSETQ. Trimming removed 2 bases from V and 8 bases from J; junction bases left unmatched: 5. CDR3 bases: TGCGCCAGCAGCTTATTGGGACAGGGGGGAGGCTACACCTTC. Protein product: CASSLLGQGGGYTF.

V and J are TRBV6-5 and TRBJ2-1, with D tentatively TRBD2 (6 bases). The CDR3 has 13 amino acids. CDR1 is MNHEY and CDR2 is SVGAGI in the germline V gene. V was clipped by 9 bases and J by 4 bases, with 13 bases between them. CDR3 amino acids: CASGAGLYNEQFF. CDR3 in DNA: TGTGCCAGTGGAGCGGGCCTTTACAATGAGCAGTTCTTC.

The CDR3 DNA reads TGTGCCAGCAGTCGAGGGTTGGGAACTGAAGCTTTCTTT. It encodes CASSRGLGTEAFF. The chain has TRBV6-5 and TRBJ1-1; D unclear. Germline V gene lookup returns CDR1 MNHEY and CDR2 SVGAGI. This CDR3 has 13 residues. Trimming left V 5 bases short and J 5 bases short, with 12 bases between.

The chain uses TRBV7-3 and TRBJ1-1, with D possibly matching TRBD1 (6 bases). The V end lost 3 bases, the J end lost 5 bases, and 10 bases lay between the germline ends. The CDR3 has 13 residues. From germline, CDR1 is SGHTA and CDR2 FQGTGA. CDR3 amino acids: CASSFTGWTEAFF. The CDR3 DNA is TGTGCCAGCAGCTTTACAGGGTGGACTGAAGCTTTCTTT.

V and J are TRBV7-9 and TRBJ1-1, with 7 nucleotides matching TRBD1. CDR1 and CDR2 from the germline V gene are SEHNR and FQNEAQ (reference sequence). V shed 3 bases, J shed 4 bases, and the junction held 2 bases outside the gene matches. This CDR3 contains 13 residues. The CDR3: CASSFQGVTEAFF. In DNA, the CDR3 is TGTGCCAGCAGCTTCCAGGGGGTCACTGAAGCTTTCTTT.

This clone was seen a handful of times. The CDR3 region has the DNA TGCAGCGTTGAAGGACTGACGAGCTCCTACAATGAGCAGTTCTTC. This gives the protein CSVEGLTSSYNEQFF. J is TRBJ2-1 and V is TRBV29-1; D is undetermined. Trimming removed 1 base at V and 0 bases at J, with 10 bases between. This CDR3 is 15 amino acids long. Germline V gene lookup returns CDR1 SQVTM and CDR2 ANQGSEA.

This CDR3 reads CASSPTGGVFETQYF. In nucleotides, the CDR3 is TGTGCCAGCAGCCCCACAGGGGGTGTTTTTGAGACCCAGTACTTC. This sequence joins TRBV7-2 and TRBJ2-5, with TRBD1 matching 8 bases. CDR1 is SGHTA, CDR2 FQGNSA, per germline. CDR3 length: 15 amino acids. Trimming took 5 bases from V and 5 from J; bases not matched to a gene: 10.

The sample holds one count of this clone. The gene calls are TRBV6-5 and TRBJ1-1; 7 bases agree with TRBD1. Germline CDR1 reads MNHEY; CDR2 reads SVGAGI. The trim removed 6 bases at V and 7 bases at J, leaving 2 bases unmatched. CDR3 length: 11 amino acids. The CDR3 DNA reads as TGTGCCAGCAGCGGGACAGTTGAAGCTTTCTTT. This encodes CASSGTVEAFF.